This entry lists 29 T cell receptor beta chains sequenced from one sample in a study of T cells in Graves' hyperthyroidism and ophthalmopathy. The CDR3 regions of TCR beta were amplified from RNA transcripts. During a first-round RT-PCR of the TCR CDR3, the HTBI primer set was used. TCRdb independently ran MiXCR on the multiplex PCR reads; one entry per CDR3 protein. The sample contains 480,000 or so distinct CDR3 sequences, roughly 14% of which appear only once. What was sequenced was blood. All receptors come from a woman aged 18-29 years with Graves' hyperthyroidism.

This clonotype was recorded many times. This chain links TRBV2 with TRBJ1-5; maybe TRBD1 (6 bases). The germline gives CDR1 SNHLY, CDR2 FYNNEI. This CDR3 region has 14 residues. Trimming took off 6 bases at V and 3 bases at J, with 12 bases between the two ends. CDR3 nucleotides: TGTGCCAGCAGGTCGGACAGCTACAATCAGCCCCAGCATTTT. It encodes CASRSDSYNQPQHF.

This clonotype has ten or more counts. CDR3 sequence: CASSGPTGTSGFTYNEQFF. CDR3 DNA: TGTGCCAGCAGCGGACCCACGGGGACTAGCGGGTTTACCTACAATGAGCAGTTCTTC. This sequence joins TRBV7-9 and TRBJ2-1; 12 nucleotides match TRBD2. After removal of 5 bases from V and 2 bases from J, the junction contained 13 bases not matched to a gene. The CDR3 is 19 amino acids. The germline V gene has CDR1 SEHNR and CDR2 FQNEAQ (reference sequence). Drawing the rest from reference TRBV7-9 and TRBJ2-1, the complete variable domain is DTGVSQNPRHKITKRGQNVTFRCDPISEHNRLYWYRQTLGQGPEFLTYFQNEAQLEKSRLLSDRFSAERPKGSFSTLEIQRTEQGDSAMYLCASSGPTGTSGFTYNEQFFGPGTRLTVL.

This clonotype showed up many times. The J gene is TRBJ2-3, the V gene TRBV12-3 or TRBV12-4; D might be TRBD1 (5 bases). The CDR3 has 12 residues. Trimming cost V 6 bases and J 8 bases, with 12 bases left between them. For the CDR3, the DNA is TGTGCCAGCAGCTATCCTAGGGGTACGCAGTATTTT. It is translated as CASSYPRGTQYF.

This clonotype was detected ten times or more. The chain has TRBV10-3 and TRBJ1-2, with D tentatively TRBD1 (5 bases). CDR3 length: 13 amino acids. Germline V lookup: CDR1 ENHRY, CDR2 SYGVKD. Trimming cost V 0 bases and J 4 bases, with 6 bases left between them. Here the CDR3 DNA reads TGTGCCATCAGTGAGTCCGGGGGCTATGGCTACACCTTC. Its protein is CAISESGGYGYTF.

This rearrangement joins TRBV19 to TRBJ2-2; D gene unclear. V dropped 3 bases and J dropped 2 bases, with 7 bases sitting between them. CDR1 LNHDA and CDR2 SQIVND come from the germline V gene (reference sequence). The CDR3 sequence is 14 residues long. The CDR3 DNA sequence: TGTGCCAGTAGTATGGACGTAAACACCGGGGAGCTGTTTTTT. The encoded protein is CASSMDVNTGELFF.

This clonotype was detected many times. This chain connects TRBV6-1 to TRBJ1-1; D gene ambiguous. The CDR3 consists of 14 residues. From germline, CDR1 is MNHNS and CDR2 SASEGT. V was shortened by 7 bases and J by 4 bases, with 16 bases between the two germline ends. The CDR3 DNA follows: TGTGCCAGCAAAGTAATCCAAACGGGCACTGAAGCTTTCTTT. It is translated as CASKVIQTGTEAFF.

Details on this clonotype: The germline gene is not matched at one end of the junction; a read error may be the cause. J is TRBJ2-1 and V is TRBV5-1, with 7 bases aligning to TRBD2. The germline CDR1 and CDR2 sequences are SGHRS and YFSETQ. This CDR3 is 13 amino acids long. The CDR3 coding sequence is TGTGCCAGCAGCATCACGGGAACTCTAGCGGCGGTCTTC. This encodes CASSITGTLAAVF.

This clonotype turned up a few times. The chain couples TRBV29-1 to TRBJ2-7; the D gene is possibly TRBD1 (6 bases). The length of the CDR3 is 11 residues. Trimming left V 8 bases short and J 5 bases short, with 13 bases between. The germline gives CDR1 SQVTM, CDR2 ANQGSEA. The CDR3 DNA reads as TGCAGCTACAAACAGGGAAACGAGCAGTACTTC. Translated, it gives CSYKQGNEQYF.

Many counts were recorded for this clonotype. The chain recombines TRBV19 with TRBJ2-7; D gene unclear. The CDR3 sequence is 12 residues long. Germline CDR1 is LNHDA and CDR2 is SQIVND (reference sequence). Trimming took 5 bases from V and 2 from J, leaving 7 bases between them. The CDR3 bases are TGTGCCAGTAGTCGATCCGCCTACGAGCAGTACTTC. Residues: CASSRSAYEQYF.

The chain has TRBV20-1 and TRBJ2-1; D is ambiguous. V was pared by 3 bases and J by 2 bases, with 11 bases between. Germline V lookup: CDR1 DFQATT, CDR2 SNEGSKA (reference sequence). This CDR3 has 14 residues. The CDR3 nucleotides are TGCAGTGCTAGTAGCCCGTTAACCTACAATGAGCAGTTCTTC. It is translated as CSASSPLTYNEQFF.

The J gene is TRBJ1-4, the V gene TRBV6-1, with D maybe TRBD1 (6 bases). Per the germline V gene, CDR1 is MNHNS and CDR2 is SASEGT. The length of the CDR3 is 16 residues. Trimming left V 5 bases short and J 3 bases short, with 16 bases between. Written as DNA, the CDR3 is TGTGCCAGCAGTCTCCGACAGGCCCGGGCTAATGAAAAACTGTTTTTT. It yields the protein CASSLRQARANEKLFF.

The V gene is TRBV11-2, the J gene TRBJ1-1; D is perhaps TRBD1 (5 bases). This CDR3 is built from 16 residues. V was trimmed by 2 bases and J by 5 bases, leaving 18 bases between them. Germline CDR1 is SGHAT and CDR2 is FQNNGV. The CDR3 is CASSLTRGTLGTEAFF. The CDR3 nucleotides read TGTGCCAGCAGCTTAACCCGAGGGACCCTGGGGACTGAAGCTTTCTTT.

This clonotype was seen only a few times. The CDR3 region has the DNA TGTGCCAGCAGCGTACCATCCGGGACAGACAATGAGCAGTTCTTC. Amino acid sequence: CASSVPSGTDNEQFF. V gene TRBV5-6 combines with J gene TRBJ2-1; 7 bases are a match to TRBD1. Germline loops: CDR1 SGHDT, CDR2 YYEEEE. The V gene end was trimmed by 4 bases and the J gene end by 5 bases; junction bases not matched to a gene: 9. The CDR3 runs to 15 residues.

The V gene is TRBV7-7, the J gene TRBJ2-1; 9 positions match TRBD2. V lost 4 bases to trimming and J lost 8 bases; unmatched junction nucleotides: 3. Germline V gene lookup returns CDR1 SSHAT and CDR2 FNYEAQ (reference sequence). The CDR3 totals 13 residues. In DNA, the CDR3 is TGTGCCAGCAGCTGGAGGACTAGCGATGAGCAGTTCTTC. It specifies CASSWRTSDEQFF.

This clonotype has ten or more counts. The gene calls are TRBV27 and TRBJ1-1; D remains ambiguous. CDR3 length equals 13 residues. V dropped 6 bases and J dropped 0 bases, with 8 bases sitting between them. Per germline, CDR1 MNHEY and CDR2 SMNVEV (reference sequence). CDR3 protein: CASSLKVNTEAFF. The CDR3 DNA is TGTGCCAGCAGCTTAAAAGTGAACACTGAAGCTTTCTTT.

This clonotype was seen at least ten times. V is TRBV7-2 and J is TRBJ2-5; D is perhaps TRBD2 (5 bases). The CDR3 length is 16 residues. The V gene lost 8 bases and the J gene lost 7 bases, with 26 bases spanning the gap. Germline lookup yields CDR1 SGHTA and CDR2 FQGNSA. The CDR3 DNA reads as TGTGCCAGCTTCTTTGAGACCCCACATATCGGGGTGACCCAGTACTTC. It encodes CASFFETPHIGVTQYF.

This clonotype was counted at least ten times. The chain employs TRBV27 and TRBJ2-3; TRBD1 might be the D (5 bases). Trimming stripped 3 bases from V and 6 bases from J, with 13 bases between. Germline V gives CDR1 MNHEY, CDR2 SMNVEV (reference sequence). The CDR3 runs 14 residues. Here the CDR3 DNA reads TGTGCCAGCAGTTTCTCCAGGGCGTCTGATACGCAGTATTTT. Translated: CASSFSRASDTQYF.

This clonotype was observed at least ten times. The V call is TRBV29-1, the J call TRBJ2-5, with D possibly matching TRBD2 (5 bases). The CDR3 totals 15 residues. The V and J ends lost 1 base and 7 bases respectively, with 19 bases between them. Germline V gene lookup returns CDR1 SQVTM and CDR2 ANQGSEA. In nucleotides, the CDR3 is TGCAGCGTTGAAGGAGGCGGGTCCGGCAAGGGGACCCAGTACTTC. Translation: CSVEGGGSGKGTQYF. The whole variable domain, remainder taken from reference TRBV29-1 and TRBJ2-5, is SAVISQKPSRDICQRGTSLTIQCQVDSQVTMMFWYRQQPGQSLTLIATANQGSEATYESGFVIDKFPISRPNLTFSTLTVSNMSPEDSSIYLCSVEGGGSGKGTQYFGPGTRLLVL.

The V gene is TRBV6-2 or TRBV6-3, the J gene TRBJ1-2; TRBD1 matches 11 bases. Germline assignment: CDR1 MNHEY and CDR2 SVGEGT. V lost 7 bases and J lost 4; bases outside the gene matches: 8. This CDR3 has 15 residues. The CDR3 region has the DNA TGTGCCAGCACCCCTGGGACAGGGGGTCTCTATGGCTACACCTTC. Its protein is CASTPGTGGLYGYTF.

The genes are TRBV20-1 and TRBJ2-7, with 11 positions matching TRBD2. Trimming at V came to 6 bases and at J to 5 bases, leaving 27 bases not matched to a gene. The CDR3 runs to 20 residues. Looked up from germline, CDR1 is DFQATT and CDR2 is SNEGSKA (reference sequence). The CDR3 region has the DNA TGCAGTGCCGAAGTGGCGCTGGGGGGTTCGACTAGCGGGAAAAAGGACGAGCAGTACTTC. Its translation is CSAEVALGGSTSGKKDEQYF.

This clonotype was counted at least ten times. CDR3 residues: CASNPGTGALKNIQYF. CDR3 in DNA: TGTGCCAGCAACCCCGGGACAGGGGCCCTTAAAAACATTCAGTACTTC. The chain employs TRBV3-1 and TRBJ2-4; TRBD1 matches 10 bases. V shed 7 bases and J 4 bases; nucleotides not matched to a gene: 10. There are 16 residues in the CDR3. Germline V gene data show CDR1 as LGHDT and CDR2 as YNNKEL (reference sequence).

The gene calls are TRBV6-1 and TRBJ2-7; weak D call: TRBD1 (6 bases). The ends were cut back, 7 bases at V and 0 bases at J, with 10 bases in the middle. CDR3 length equals 13 residues. The germline V gene has CDR1 MNHNS and CDR2 SASEGT. CDR3 in amino acids: CASTDSTSYEQYF. The CDR3 DNA is TGTGCCAGCACGGACAGTACCTCCTACGAGCAGTACTTC.

V and J are TRBV10-2 and TRBJ1-1; possibly TRBD1 for D (6 bases). With 3 bases removed from V and 6 bases from J, the gap between germline ends came to 20 bases. Per germline, CDR1 WSHSY and CDR2 SAAADI. This CDR3 region has 16 residues. The CDR3 bases are TGCGCCAGCAGTGATCGAAGTAGCACAGGGTCATCTGAAGCTTTCTTT. Residues: CASSDRSSTGSSEAFF.

This clonotype was counted many times. V and J are TRBV6-2 or TRBV6-3 and TRBJ1-1; D unclear. The CDR3 loop spans 12 amino acids. Germline values: CDR1 MNHEY, CDR2 SVGEGT. Trimming removed 0 bases from V and 8 bases from J, with 7 bases in between. DNA of the CDR3: TGTGCCAGCAGTTACTCGGCAGACGAAGCTTTCTTT. Residues: CASSYSADEAFF.

This clonotype was counted many times. The rearrangement joins TRBV7-8 to TRBJ2-3; tentatively, D is TRBD1 or TRBD2 (5 bases each). Looked up from germline, CDR1 is SGHVS and CDR2 is FQNEAQ. V was clipped by 5 bases and J by 2 bases, with 17 bases between them. This CDR3 has 16 amino acids. The CDR3 sequence: CASSQRDGIITDTQYF. The CDR3 DNA follows: TGTGCCAGCAGCCAAAGGGACGGGATTATCACAGATACGCAGTATTTT.

This clonotype was seen ten or more times. The V call is TRBV27, the J call TRBJ2-3, with D hard to call. The germline V and J ends were trimmed by 5 bases and 2 bases, with 11 bases remaining between them. CDR1 is MNHEY and CDR2 is SMNVEV in the germline V gene (reference sequence). The CDR3 extends over 14 amino acids. As DNA, the CDR3 is TGTGCCAGCAGTACCACTACCAACACAGATACGCAGTATTTT. Its protein product is CASSTTTNTDTQYF.

This clonotype was observed a handful of times. The chain joins TRBV20-1 to TRBJ2-3; 9 bases align to TRBD2. This CDR3 comprises 15 residues. Germline CDR1 DFQATT, CDR2 SNEGSKA (reference sequence). The trim removed 6 bases at V and 2 bases at J, leaving 9 bases unmatched. The CDR3: CSAQSGRRDTDTQYF. CDR3 coding DNA: TGCAGTGCCCAGAGCGGGAGGAGGGACACAGATACGCAGTATTTT.

The chain links TRBV11-3 to TRBJ2-1, with a weak D call TRBD2 (7 bases). Germline assignment: CDR1 SGHNT and CDR2 YENEEA. CDR3 length: 14 amino acids. Deletions cut 7 bases from V and 8 bases from J, with 18 bases between. In DNA form, the CDR3 reads TGTGCCAGCACCCGGGGGGCTGATAGGGATGAGCAGTTCTTC. Translating it yields CASTRGADRDEQFF. The full variable domain, in which reference TRBV11-3 and TRBJ2-1 provide the parts outside the CDR3, is EAGVVQSPRYKIIEKKQPVAFWCNPISGHNTLYWYLQNLGQGPELLIRYENEEAVDDSQLPKDRFSAERLKGVDSTLKIQPAELGDSAVYLCASTRGADRDEQFFGPGTRLTVL.

There are a few counts of this clonotype. The chain employs TRBV7-9 and TRBJ1-5; TRBD1 matches at 7 bases. Per the germline V gene, CDR1 is SEHNR and CDR2 is FQNEAQ (reference sequence). CDR3 length: 15 residues. Trimming cost V 5 bases and J 0 bases; bases outside gene matches: 4. The CDR3 protein is CASSVGTASNQPQHF. The CDR3 DNA follows: TGTGCCAGCAGCGTTGGGACAGCTAGCAATCAGCCCCAGCATTTT.